Presented here are 8 T cell receptor beta chains from one specimen sequenced in a study of molecular identifiers for immune sequencing clone quantification (dated by TCRdb to between 2018 and 2020). The library was built by means of PCR. The sequencer was a NextSeq 500. TCRdb trimmed the raw reads at Q25, called clones with MiXCR and kept productive beta chains. Each record represents a unique CDR3 protein, reported with the most common genes and DNA among its rows. This sample gives around 480,000 distinct CDR3 sequences in total; under 30% of them show up just once. The ten biggest clones cover around 0.8% of the sample. The material sequenced was naive CD8+ T cells from blood, with Jurkat cell RNA spiked in. In the paper's terms, the cell subset or site label means: FACS-sorted CD8+CD4-CCR7+CD45RA+ naive T cells. Receptors originate from a human donor in good health. Some libraries in this study had Jurkat cell RNA spiked in.

This clonotype was picked up a small number of times. This chain uses TRBV5-5 with TRBJ2-3; 7 positions agree with TRBD1. CDR1 and CDR2 (germline): SGHKS, YYEKEE (reference sequence). CDR3 length: 15 residues. V trimming: 4 bases; J trimming: 3 bases; junction bases outside the gene matches: 8. The CDR3 sequence: CASSTPQGKTDTQYF. The CDR3 coding sequence is TGTGCCAGCAGCACCCCACAGGGGAAGACAGATACGCAGTATTTT.

The CDR3 spells CASSVQGDIDEQYF. The CDR3 coding sequence is TGTGCCAGCAGCGTTCAGGGGGATATAGACGAGCAGTACTTC. The J gene is TRBJ2-7, the V gene TRBV9, with 7 bases matching TRBD1. In germline, CDR1 is SGDLS, CDR2 YYNGEE. The V and J ends lost 2 bases and 5 bases, in that order; junction bases with no gene match: 7. CDR3 length: 14 amino acids.

This clonotype showed up just a few times. The V call is TRBV7-9, the J call TRBJ2-7, with 10 bases fitting TRBD1. Germline V gene sequence: CDR1 SEHNR, CDR2 FQNEAQ (reference sequence). The CDR3 runs to 16 residues. V shed 2 bases, J shed 2 bases, and the junction held 6 bases outside the gene matches. CDR3 residues: CASSLPLDRGTYEQYF. The CDR3, as DNA: TGTGCCAGCAGCTTACCCTTGGACAGGGGGACCTACGAGCAGTACTTC.

This clonotype occurred many times. The chain joins TRBV13 to TRBJ2-1; no clear D. Between the trimmed V and J ends, which lost 5 bases and 15 bases, there was a span of 17 bases. Germline assignment: CDR1 PRHDT and CDR2 FYEKMQ (reference sequence). The CDR3 has 12 residues. Here the CDR3 DNA reads TGTGCCAGCAGCAGAGGATGGCCCGGCTCGTTCTTC. This translates into CASSRGWPGSFF.

The rearrangement uses TRBV4-2 and TRBJ2-1; tentatively, D is TRBD1 or TRBD2 (7 bases each). Germline CDR1 LGHNA, CDR2 YNFKEQ. Between the trimmed V and J ends, which lost 3 bases and 6 bases, there was a span of 15 bases. This CDR3 has 15 residues. The CDR3 nucleotides are TGTGCCAGCAGCCACGGCAGGGGGGAGGGCAATGAGCAGTTCTTC. Its protein is CASSHGRGEGNEQFF.

A word on this clonotype: The junction shows a germline mismatch at one end, possibly a read error. The J gene is TRBJ1-5, the V gene TRBV4-3; no reliable D call. CDR3 length: 14 residues. Per germline, CDR1 LGHNA and CDR2 YSLEER. CDR3 DNA: TGCGCCAGCAGTCGCCGATATAGCAATCCGCCCCAGCATTTT. Protein: CASSRRYSNPPQHF.

This chain uses TRBV20-1 with TRBJ1-1; D unresolved. CDR1 and CDR2 from the germline V gene are DFQATT and SNEGSKA (reference sequence). V gave up 0 bases and J gave up 0 bases, with 8 bases separating them. This CDR3 has 14 residues. CDR3 sequence (DNA): TGCAGTGCTAGAGATCCAGGTTTGAACACTGAAGCTTTCTTT. It translates to CSARDPGLNTEAFF.

This clonotype was picked up a small number of times. The chain joins TRBV25-1 to TRBJ1-4; 7 positions match TRBD1. V shed 7 bases, J shed 7 bases, and the junction held 6 bases outside the gene matches. The length of the CDR3 is 13 residues. CDR1 is MGHDK and CDR2 is SYGVNS in the germline V gene. Here the CDR3 DNA reads TGTGCCAGCAACGAGGGGGCGGGTGAAAAACTGTTTTTT. This sequence encodes CASNEGAGEKLFF.